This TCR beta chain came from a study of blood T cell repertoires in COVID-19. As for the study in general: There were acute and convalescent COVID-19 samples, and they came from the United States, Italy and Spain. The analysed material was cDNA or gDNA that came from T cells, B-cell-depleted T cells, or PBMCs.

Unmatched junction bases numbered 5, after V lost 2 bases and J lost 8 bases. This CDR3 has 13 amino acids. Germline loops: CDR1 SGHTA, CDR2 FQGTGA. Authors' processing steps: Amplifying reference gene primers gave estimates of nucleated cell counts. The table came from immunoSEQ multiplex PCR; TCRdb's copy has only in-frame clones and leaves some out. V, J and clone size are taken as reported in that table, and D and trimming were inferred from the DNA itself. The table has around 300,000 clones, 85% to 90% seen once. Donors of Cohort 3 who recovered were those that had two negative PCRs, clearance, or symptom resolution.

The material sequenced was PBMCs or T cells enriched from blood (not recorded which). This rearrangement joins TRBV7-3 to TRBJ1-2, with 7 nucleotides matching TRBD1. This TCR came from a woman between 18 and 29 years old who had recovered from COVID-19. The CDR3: CASSLGTGEGYTF. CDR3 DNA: TGTGCCAGCAGCTTAGGAACAGGGGAAGGCTACACCTTC. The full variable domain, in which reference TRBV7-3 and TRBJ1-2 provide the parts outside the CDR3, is GAGVSQTPSNKVTEKGKYVELRCDPISGHTALYWYRQSLGQGPEFLIYFQGTGAADDSGLPNDRFFAVRPEGSVSTLKIQRTERGDSAVYLCASSLGTGEGYTFGSGTRLTVV.